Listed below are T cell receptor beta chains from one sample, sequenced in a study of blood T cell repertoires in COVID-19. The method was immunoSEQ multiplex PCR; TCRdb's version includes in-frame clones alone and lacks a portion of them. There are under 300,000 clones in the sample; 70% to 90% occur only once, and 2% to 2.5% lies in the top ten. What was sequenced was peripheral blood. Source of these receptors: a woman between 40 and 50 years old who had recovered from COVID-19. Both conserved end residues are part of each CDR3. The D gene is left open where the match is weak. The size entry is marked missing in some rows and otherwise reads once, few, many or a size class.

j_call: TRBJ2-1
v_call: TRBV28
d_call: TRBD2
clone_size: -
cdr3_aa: CASSLLAGLAGGYNEQFF
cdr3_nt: TGTGCCAGCAGTTTACTGGCGGGACTAGCGGGAGGATACAATGAGCAGTTCTTC

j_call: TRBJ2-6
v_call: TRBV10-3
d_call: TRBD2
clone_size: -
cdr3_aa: CAISDGSGTGANVLTF
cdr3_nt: TGTGCCATCAGTGACGGCAGCGGGACTGGGGCCAACGTCCTGACTTTC

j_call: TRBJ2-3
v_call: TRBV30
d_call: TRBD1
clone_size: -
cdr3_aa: CAWSARQGWTDTQYF
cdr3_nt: TGTGCCTGGAGTGCCCGACAGGGGTGGACAGATACGCAGTATTTT

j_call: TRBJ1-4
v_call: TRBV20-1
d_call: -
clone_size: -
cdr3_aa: CSASLSGGLGGKLFF
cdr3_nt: TGCAGTGCTAGTTTATCGGGAGGTCTTGGTGGGAAACTGTTTTTT

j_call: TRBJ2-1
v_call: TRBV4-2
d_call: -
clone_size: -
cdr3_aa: CASSQDRGMGSEQFF
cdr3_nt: TGTGCCAGCAGCCAAGATCGAGGCATGGGTTCTGAGCAGTTCTTC

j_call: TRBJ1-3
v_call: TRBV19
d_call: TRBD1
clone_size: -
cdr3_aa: CASSINDRVFGNTIYF
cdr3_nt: TGTGCCAGTAGTATAAACGACAGGGTTTTTGGAAACACCATATATTTT

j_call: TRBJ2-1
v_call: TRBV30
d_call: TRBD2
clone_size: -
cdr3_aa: CAWDSSGRYNEQFF
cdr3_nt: TGTGCCTGGGACAGTAGCGGGAGGTATAATGAGCAGTTCTTC

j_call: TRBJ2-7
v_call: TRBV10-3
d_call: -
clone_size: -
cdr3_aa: CAIREGASREQYF
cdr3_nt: TGTGCCATCAGGGAGGGGGCGTCGCGGGAGCAGTACTTC

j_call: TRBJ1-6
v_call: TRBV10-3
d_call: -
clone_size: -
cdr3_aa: CAISGQEDNSPLHF
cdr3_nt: TGTGCCATCAGTGGGCAGGAAGACAATTCACCCCTCCACTTT

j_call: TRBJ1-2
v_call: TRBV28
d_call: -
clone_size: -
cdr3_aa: CASQGSQRNYGYTF
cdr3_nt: TGTGCCAGCCAGGGGTCCCAGAGGAACTATGGCTACACCTTC

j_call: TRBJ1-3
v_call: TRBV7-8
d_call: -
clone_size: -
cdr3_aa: CASSSNSGRRNTIYF
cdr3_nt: TGTGCCAGCAGCTCAAACTCGGGTCGGCGAAACACCATATATTTT

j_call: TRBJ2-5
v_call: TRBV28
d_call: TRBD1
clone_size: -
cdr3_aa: CASSRQGWMETQYF
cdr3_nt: TGTGCCAGCAGTCGACAGGGTTGGATGGAGACCCAGTACTTC

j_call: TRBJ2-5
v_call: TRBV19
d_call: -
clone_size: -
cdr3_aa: CASSMTSEETQYF
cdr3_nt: TGTGCCAGTAGTATGACTAGTGAAGAGACCCAGTACTTC

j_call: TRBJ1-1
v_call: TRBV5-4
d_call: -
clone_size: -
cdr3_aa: CASSSPGHRNTEAFF
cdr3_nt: TGTGCCAGCAGTAGCCCGGGACACAGGAACACTGAAGCTTTCTTT

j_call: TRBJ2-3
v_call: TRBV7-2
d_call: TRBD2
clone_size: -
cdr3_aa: CASSLEASGGKYF
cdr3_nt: TGTGCCAGCAGCTTAGAGGCTAGCGGGGGAAAGTATTTT

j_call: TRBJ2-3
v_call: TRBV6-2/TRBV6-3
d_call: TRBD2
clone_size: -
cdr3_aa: CASSYPASGRWSDTQYF
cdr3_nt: TGTGCCAGCAGTTACCCGGCTAGCGGGAGGTGGTCAGATACGCAGTATTTT

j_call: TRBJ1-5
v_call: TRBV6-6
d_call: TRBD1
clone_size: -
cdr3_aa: CASTPGQDGRQPQHF
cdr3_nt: TGTGCCAGCACCCCAGGACAGGACGGGCGCCAGCCCCAGCATTTT

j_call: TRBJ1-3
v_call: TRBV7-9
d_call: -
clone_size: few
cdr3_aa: CASSPTVTGNTIYF
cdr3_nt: TGTGCCAGCAGTCCGACAGTTACTGGAAACACCATATATTTT

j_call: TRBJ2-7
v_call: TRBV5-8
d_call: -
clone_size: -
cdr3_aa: CASSNGPGIRNEQYF
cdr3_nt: TGTGCCAGCTCGAATGGTCCAGGGATCCGGAACGAGCAGTACTTC

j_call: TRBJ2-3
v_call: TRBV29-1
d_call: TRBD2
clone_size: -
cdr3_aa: CSVEVHRASGTSTDTQYF
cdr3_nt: TGCAGCGTTGAAGTCCACAGGGCTAGCGGGACCAGCACAGATACGCAGTATTTT

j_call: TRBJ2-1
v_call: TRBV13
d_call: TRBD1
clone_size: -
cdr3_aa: CASSSYRDRDNEQFF
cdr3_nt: TGTGCCAGCAGCTCCTACCGGGACAGAGACAATGAGCAGTTCTTC

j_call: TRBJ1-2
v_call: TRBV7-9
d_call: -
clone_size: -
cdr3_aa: CASSLDSFNYGYTF
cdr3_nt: TGTGCCAGCAGCTTAGACAGTTTTAACTATGGCTACACCTTC

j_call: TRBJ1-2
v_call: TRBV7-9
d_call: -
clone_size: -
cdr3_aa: CASSLAGRELYGYTF
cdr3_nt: TGTGCCAGCAGCTTAGCGGGCCGGGAGCTCTATGGCTACACCTTC

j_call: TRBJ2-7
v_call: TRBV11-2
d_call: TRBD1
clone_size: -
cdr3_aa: CASSSLRTGDTYEQYF
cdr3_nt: TGTGCCAGCAGCTCGCTGAGGACAGGGGACACCTACGAGCAGTACTTC

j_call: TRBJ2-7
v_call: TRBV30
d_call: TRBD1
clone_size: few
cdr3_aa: CAWSPQGIEQYF
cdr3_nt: TGTGCCTGGAGTCCACAGGGGATCGAGCAGTACTTC

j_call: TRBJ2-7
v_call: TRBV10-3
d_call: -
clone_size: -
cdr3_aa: CAISDIQGTYEQYF
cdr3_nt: TGTGCCATCAGTGATATACAGGGGACTTACGAGCAGTACTTC

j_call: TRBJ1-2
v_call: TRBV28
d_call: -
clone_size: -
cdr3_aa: CASSLVQGVGGYTF
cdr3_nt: TGTGCCAGCAGTTTAGTACAGGGCGTCGGAGGCTACACCTTC

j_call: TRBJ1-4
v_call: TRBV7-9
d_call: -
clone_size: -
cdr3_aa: CASGVRVGEKLFF
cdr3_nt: TGTGCCAGCGGCGTGCGGGTTGGAGAAAAACTGTTTTTT

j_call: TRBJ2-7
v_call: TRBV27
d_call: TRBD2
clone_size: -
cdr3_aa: CATATSGRNNEQYF
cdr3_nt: TGTGCCACCGCCACTAGCGGGAGGAATAACGAGCAGTACTTC

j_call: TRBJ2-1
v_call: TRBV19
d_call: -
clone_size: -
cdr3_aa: CASSIERGLAYNEQFF
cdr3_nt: TGTGCCAGTAGTATAGAACGGGGATTGGCCTACAATGAGCAGTTCTTC

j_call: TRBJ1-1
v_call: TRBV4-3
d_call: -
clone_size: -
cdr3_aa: CASSLSIDRLEAFF
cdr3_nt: TGCGCCAGCAGCCTAAGTATCGACAGGCTTGAAGCTTTCTTT

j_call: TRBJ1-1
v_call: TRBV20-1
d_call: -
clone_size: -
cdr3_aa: CSALQNTEAFF
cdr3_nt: TGCAGTGCCTTACAGAACACTGAAGCTTTCTTT

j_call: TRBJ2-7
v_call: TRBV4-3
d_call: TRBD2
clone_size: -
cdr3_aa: CASSQSPEGLGYEQYF
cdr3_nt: TGCGCCAGCAGCCAATCCCCTGAGGGACTAGGCTACGAGCAGTACTTC

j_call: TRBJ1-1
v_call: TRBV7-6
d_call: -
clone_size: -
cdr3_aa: CASSLEPLGSYEAFF
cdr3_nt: TGTGCCAGCAGCTTAGAACCCCTAGGGAGTTATGAAGCTTTCTTT

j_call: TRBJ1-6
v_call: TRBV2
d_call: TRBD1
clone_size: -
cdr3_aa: CASRTGGDSPLHF
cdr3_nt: TGTGCCAGCAGGACAGGGGGTGATTCACCCCTCCACTTT

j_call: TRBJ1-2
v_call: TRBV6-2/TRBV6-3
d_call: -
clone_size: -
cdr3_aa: CASSYGQPNYGYTF
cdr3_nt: TGTGCCAGCAGTTACGGGCAGCCTAACTATGGCTACACCTTC

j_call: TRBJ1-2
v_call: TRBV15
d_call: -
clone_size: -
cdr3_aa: CATSRGQAYGYTF
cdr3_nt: TGTGCCACCAGCAGAGGACAGGCCTATGGCTACACCTTC

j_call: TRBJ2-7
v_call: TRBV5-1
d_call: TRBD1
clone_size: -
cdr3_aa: CASSLMTGGPKVQYF
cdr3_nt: TGCGCCAGCAGCTTAATGACAGGGGGACCGAAGGTGCAGTACTTC

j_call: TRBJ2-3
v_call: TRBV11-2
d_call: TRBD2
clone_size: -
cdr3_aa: CASSPGGGSGVTQYF
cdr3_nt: TGTGCCAGCAGCCCTGGGGGGGGTAGCGGGGTGACGCAGTATTTT

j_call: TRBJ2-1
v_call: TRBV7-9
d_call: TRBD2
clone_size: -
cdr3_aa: CASSRLAGDHNEQFF
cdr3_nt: TGTGCCAGCAGCCGACTAGCGGGGGACCACAATGAGCAGTTCTTC

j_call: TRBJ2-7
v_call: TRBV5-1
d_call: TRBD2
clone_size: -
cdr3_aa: CASSVGLAGGTEQYF
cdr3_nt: TGCGCCAGCAGCGTCGGACTAGCGGGGGGGACTGAGCAGTACTTC

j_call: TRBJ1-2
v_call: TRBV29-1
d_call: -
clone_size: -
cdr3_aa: CSVLNEDYGYTF
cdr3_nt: TGCAGCGTCCTTAACGAGGATTATGGCTACACCTTC

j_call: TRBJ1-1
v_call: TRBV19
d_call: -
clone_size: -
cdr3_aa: CASSISGVNTEAFF
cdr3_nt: TGTGCCAGTAGTATCTCAGGGGTGAACACTGAAGCTTTCTTT

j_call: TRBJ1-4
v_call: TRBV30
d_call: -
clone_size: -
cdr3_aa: CAWRAMGSWGPKLFF
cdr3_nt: TGTGCCTGGAGGGCCATGGGGTCTTGGGGCCCTAAACTGTTTTTT

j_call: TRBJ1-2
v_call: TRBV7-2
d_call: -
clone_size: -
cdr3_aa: CASSLPGRQDGYTF
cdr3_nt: TGTGCCAGCAGCTTGCCGGGGAGACAGGATGGCTACACCTTC

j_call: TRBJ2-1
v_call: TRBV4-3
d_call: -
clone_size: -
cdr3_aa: CASSQGVRSYNEQFF
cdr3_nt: TGCGCCAGCAGCCAAGGCGTTCGCTCCTACAATGAGCAGTTCTTC

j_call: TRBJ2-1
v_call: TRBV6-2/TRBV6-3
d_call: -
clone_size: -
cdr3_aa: CASSSPTQAYNEQFF
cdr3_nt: TGTGCCAGCAGTTCTCCTACCCAGGCCTACAATGAGCAGTTCTTC

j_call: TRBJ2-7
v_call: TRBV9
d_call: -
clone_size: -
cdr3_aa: CASSATVGQQYF
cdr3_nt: TGTGCCAGCAGCGCGACAGTGGGGCAGCAGTACTTC